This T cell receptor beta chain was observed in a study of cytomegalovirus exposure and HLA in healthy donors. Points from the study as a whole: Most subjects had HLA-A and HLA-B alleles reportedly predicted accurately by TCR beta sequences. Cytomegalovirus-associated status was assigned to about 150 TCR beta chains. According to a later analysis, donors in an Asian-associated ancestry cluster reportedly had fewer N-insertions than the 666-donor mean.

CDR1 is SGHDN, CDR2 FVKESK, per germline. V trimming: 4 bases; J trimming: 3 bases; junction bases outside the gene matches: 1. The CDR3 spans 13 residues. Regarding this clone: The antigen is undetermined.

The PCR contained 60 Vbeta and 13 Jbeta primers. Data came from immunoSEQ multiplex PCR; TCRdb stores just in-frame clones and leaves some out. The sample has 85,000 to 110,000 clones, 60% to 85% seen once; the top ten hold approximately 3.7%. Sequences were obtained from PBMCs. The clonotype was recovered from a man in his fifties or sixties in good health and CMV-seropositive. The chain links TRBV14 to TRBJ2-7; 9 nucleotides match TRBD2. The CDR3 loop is CASSLAGDYEQYF. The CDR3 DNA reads TGTGCCAGCAGCCTAGCGGGAGACTACGAGCAGTACTTC.